Here is one T cell receptor (beta chain) with its context. The antigen remains undetermined. Using immunoSEQ multiplex PCR, the repertoire was profiled, and TCRdb retains in-frame clones only, with some absent. This sample has more than 95,000 clones, with 80% to 90% found just once. This entry is derived from a study of T cell responses to AZD1222 COVID-19 vaccine. The study, taken as a whole, reports: An increase in Spike-specific TCR breadth and depth was observed after two AZD1222 doses.

The sample was peripheral blood, taken on day 0 of MenACWY control vaccination. The receptor was derived from an adult in good health.

CDR3 sequence reads: CASSLRASGGPSTDTQYF. CDR3 coding DNA: TGTGCCAGCAGCTTAAGGGCTAGCGGGGGACCTAGCACAGATACGCAGTATTTT. V is TRBV7-9 and J is TRBJ2-3; 10 nucleotides line up with TRBD2. Germline lookup yields CDR1 SEHNR and CDR2 FQNEAQ (reference sequence). V was pared by 2 bases and J by 0 bases, with 8 bases of the junction left unmatched. This CDR3 contains 18 residues.